The 21 T cell receptor beta chains given below trace back to one sample, sequenced in a study of post-analysis software for immune sequencing data. General study points: TRBV5-6, TRBV5-1 and TRBV20-1 belonged to a set of roughly 5 TRBV segments that were more frequent in patients than controls.

For these receptors, no antigen is known. TCR beta libraries were prepared from cDNA with unique molecular identifiers. Via MiXCR, TCRdb re-called the PCR reads, giving one row per CDR3 protein. This sample yields about 570,000 distinct CDR3 sequences, of which around 36% are seen a single time; under 7% belongs to the top ten. Sequenced material: blood. Receptors were obtained from a girl aged 2-17 years with multiple sclerosis.

The chain uses TRBV12-3 or TRBV12-4 and TRBJ1-5; tentative D call: TRBD1 (6 bases). V lost 7 bases and J 7 bases, leaving 14 bases between the germline ends. The CDR3 is made up of 13 amino acids. The CDR3 spells CASNLGGGQPQHF. CDR3 bases: TGTGCCAGCAACCTAGGGGGGGGACAGCCCCAGCATTTT.

This chain links TRBV20-1 with TRBJ1-5, with D possibly being TRBD1 (5 bases). This CDR3 contains 16 residues. Germline V lookup: CDR1 DFQATT, CDR2 SNEGSKA (reference sequence). V was pared by 0 bases and J by 2 bases, with 14 bases between. The CDR3 DNA reads as TGCAGTGCTAGAGATAGCGGGGCACGGGGCAATCAGCCCCAGCATTTT. Residues: CSARDSGARGNQPQHF.

For the CDR3, the DNA is TGTGCCAGCAGCTTATGGACAGGGAGCTCCTACAATGAGCAGTTCTTC. This translates into CASSLWTGSSYNEQFF. The rearrangement uses TRBV7-9 and TRBJ2-1; 8 positions agree with TRBD1. CDR1 is SEHNR and CDR2 is FQNEAQ in the germline V gene (reference sequence). This CDR3 has 16 amino acids. J was trimmed by 0 bases and V by 2 bases; bases with no gene match: 3. The variable domain in full, with the rest retrieved from reference TRBV7-9 and TRBJ2-1, is DTGVSQNPRHKITKRGQNVTFRCDPISEHNRLYWYRQTLGQGPEFLTYFQNEAQLEKSRLLSDRFSAERPKGSFSTLEIQRTEQGDSAMYLCASSLWTGSSYNEQFFGPGTRLTVL.

V gene TRBV7-8 combines with J gene TRBJ1-6; maybe TRBD1 (5 bases). Germline V gene lookup returns CDR1 SGHVS and CDR2 FQNEAQ. V lost 1 base and J lost 11, with 12 bases in between. CDR3 size: 14 residues. The chain's CDR3 is CASSLGDGGAPLHF. DNA of the CDR3: TGTGCCAGCAGCTTAGGGGACGGAGGGGCACCCCTCCACTTT.

The rearrangement links TRBV25-1 to TRBJ2-2; D remains unclear. Deletions cut 6 bases from V and 0 bases from J, with 14 bases between. The CDR3 is made up of 16 amino acids. Germline V gene sequence: CDR1 MGHDK, CDR2 SYGVNS. This CDR3 is CASSSHPVANTGELFF. The CDR3 DNA follows: TGTGCCAGCAGCTCGCACCCTGTCGCGAACACCGGGGAGCTGTTTTTT. Looking up the rest from reference TRBV25-1 and TRBJ2-2 gives the full variable domain: EADIYQTPRYLVIGTGKKITLECSQTMGHDKMYWYQQDPGMELHLIHYSYGVNSTEKGDLSSESTVSRIRTEHFPLTLESARPSHTSQYLCASSSHPVANTGELFFGEGSRLTVL.

V gene TRBV4-1 combines with J gene TRBJ1-2; possibly TRBD1 for D (6 bases). Germline V CDR1 and CDR2: MGHRA, YSYEKL. V lost 1 base to trimming and J lost 8 bases, with 14 bases between them. This CDR3 spans 14 amino acids. CDR3 bases: TGCGCCAGCAGCCAAGTGGCCAGGGGAGGAGGCTACACCTTC. Its translation: CASSQVARGGGYTF.

The table lists this clonotype with a few counts. This rearrangement joins TRBV5-1 to TRBJ1-2, with D perhaps TRBD1 (5 bases). Germline lookup yields CDR1 SGHRS and CDR2 YFSETQ. This CDR3 has 15 residues. V was shortened by 4 bases and J by 2 bases, with 15 bases between the two germline ends. CDR3 sequence (DNA): TGCGCCAGCAGCCCGTTTGGGGACCTCAACTATGGCTACACCTTC. It yields the protein CASSPFGDLNYGYTF.

This chain connects TRBV7-2 to TRBJ2-3; the match to TRBD1 covers 8 bases. Per germline, CDR1 SGHTA and CDR2 FQGNSA. The CDR3 has 19 residues. The V segment lost 2 bases and the J segment 0 bases; nucleotides outside the gene matches: 13. For the CDR3, the DNA is TGTGCCAGCAGCTTATCCCACCCTTTCCGGGACAGGAGCACAGATACGCAGTATTTT. Its translation is CASSLSHPFRDRSTDTQYF.

This chain's CDR3 is CASSYRDNPGEPQHF. DNA of the CDR3: TGTGCCAGCAGTTACCGGGACAACCCCGGGGAGCCCCAGCATTTT. V and J are TRBV6-5 and TRBJ1-5; possibly TRBD1 for D (6 bases). The V end lost 2 bases, the J end lost 8 bases, and 16 bases lay between the germline ends. The CDR3 length is 15 residues. In germline, CDR1 is MNHEY, CDR2 SVGAGI.

The rearrangement uses TRBV2 and TRBJ1-1; D is perhaps TRBD1 (5 bases). CDR1 and CDR2 from the germline V gene are SNHLY and FYNNEI. This CDR3 is built from 13 residues. Trimming left V 6 bases short and J 3 bases short, with 11 bases between. The CDR3 DNA reads TGTGCCAGCAGGGGGGGACTGCACACTGAAGCTTTCTTT. Its translation: CASRGGLHTEAFF.

This clonotype was found a few times. The chain carries TRBV12-3 or TRBV12-4 and TRBJ2-3; 8 nucleotides agree with TRBD1. The CDR3 is made up of 15 amino acids. V lost 2 bases to trimming and J lost 9 bases; unmatched junction nucleotides: 10. The CDR3 is CASSLTAQGAVTQYF. CDR3 sequence (DNA): TGTGCCAGCAGTTTAACCGCGCAGGGGGCAGTGACGCAGTATTTT.

The chain employs TRBV5-4 and TRBJ2-3; D could derive from TRBD1 or TRBD2 (5 bases each). Germline lookup yields CDR1 SGHNT and CDR2 YYREEE (reference sequence). Trimming took off 4 bases at V and 5 bases at J, with 8 bases between the two ends. The CDR3 sequence is 12 residues long. CDR3 nucleotides: TGTGCCAGCAGCGGGACCGGAGATACGCAGTATTTT. Translated, it gives CASSGTGDTQYF.

The V call is TRBV4-1, the J call TRBJ1-5, with 7 nucleotides matching TRBD1. The V segment lost 4 bases and the J segment 3 bases; nucleotides outside the gene matches: 9. This CDR3 contains 16 residues. Germline CDR1 is MGHRA and CDR2 is YSYEKL. As DNA, the CDR3 is TGCGCCAGCAGCCGACCTGAAGGGGGCTACAATCAGCCCCAGCATTTT. It encodes CASSRPEGGYNQPQHF.

This clonotype was seen a handful of times. V and J are TRBV6-6 and TRBJ1-1; possible D gene TRBD1, 6 bases. V was shortened by 0 bases and J by 1 base, with 6 bases between the two germline ends. Germline assignment: CDR1 MNHNY and CDR2 SVGAGI (reference sequence). There are 14 residues in the CDR3. CDR3 protein: CASSYSRGNTEAFF. CDR3 DNA sequence: TGTGCCAGCAGTTACTCCAGGGGGAACACTGAAGCTTTCTTT.

This clonotype was detected only once. The chain uses TRBV10-2 and TRBJ1-6; no firm D call. CDR1 is WSHSY and CDR2 is SAAADI in the germline V gene. The CDR3 covers 13 residues. V lost 0 bases, J lost 11 bases, and 8 bases lay in between. CDR3 sequence reads: CASSESRWAPLHF. The CDR3 coding sequence is TGCGCCAGCAGTGAGTCGAGGTGGGCACCCCTCCACTTT.

This clonotype was recorded many times. The chain employs TRBV20-1 and TRBJ2-5; tentative D call: TRBD1 (6 bases). The CDR3 has 15 amino acids. Trimming shortened V by 4 bases and J by 3 bases, and 18 bases separated the two germline ends. Germline CDR1 DFQATT, CDR2 SNEGSKA (reference sequence). DNA of the CDR3: TGCAGTGCTACACAAACCGGGACATTAGAAGAGACCCAGTACTTC. This sequence encodes CSATQTGTLEETQYF.

The J gene is TRBJ1-2, the V gene TRBV3-1; D might be TRBD1 (5 bases). V gave up 4 bases and J gave up 3 bases, with 15 bases separating them. CDR3 length: 15 residues. Germline CDR1 LGHDT, CDR2 YNNKEL (reference sequence). The DNA of the CDR3 is TGTGCCAGCAGCCCCACCGGGGGGAGGGACTATGGCTACACCTTC. Translating it yields CASSPTGGRDYGYTF.

In this sample, this clonotype turned up a few times. The rearrangement links TRBV2 to TRBJ2-3, with D uncertain. CDR1 SNHLY and CDR2 FYNNEI come from the germline V gene. This CDR3 has 13 residues. Trimming took 4 bases from V and 3 from J, leaving 8 bases between them. CDR3: CASSGGRTDTQYF. In DNA form, the CDR3 reads TGTGCCAGCAGTGGAGGCAGAACAGATACGCAGTATTTT.

This clonotype turned up a few times. The CDR3: CASSQNRQNLPTDTQYF. The CDR3 coding sequence is TGTGCCAGCAGCCAAAATAGACAGAATCTCCCCACAGATACGCAGTATTTT. The J gene is TRBJ2-3, the V gene TRBV11-1; possible D gene TRBD1, 5 bases. Germline V gene sequence: CDR1 SGHAT, CDR2 FQDESV (reference sequence). The CDR3 loop spans 17 amino acids. Trimming removed 5 bases at V and 2 bases at J, with 20 bases between.

J is TRBJ2-7 and V is TRBV7-9; 9 bases match TRBD1. Germline CDR1 is SEHNR and CDR2 is FQNEAQ (reference sequence). Unmatched junction bases numbered 6, after V lost 5 bases and J lost 4 bases. This CDR3 has 14 residues. CDR3 in DNA: TGTGCCAGCAGCCCGTCCGGGACAGGGTACGAGCAGTACTTC. Protein sequence: CASSPSGTGYEQYF. Together with reference TRBV7-9 and TRBJ2-7, the CDR3 gives the full variable domain: DTGVSQNPRHKITKRGQNVTFRCDPISEHNRLYWYRQTLGQGPEFLTYFQNEAQLEKSRLLSDRFSAERPKGSFSTLEIQRTEQGDSAMYLCASSPSGTGYEQYFGPGTRLTVT.

V and J are TRBV4-1 and TRBJ1-2; D call uncertain. Trimming took off 3 bases at V and 4 bases at J, with 15 bases between the two ends. In germline, CDR1 is MGHRA, CDR2 YSYEKL. The CDR3 is 15 residues long. The CDR3 nucleotides read TGCGCCAGCAGCCAGCCATGGCTCGGTATCTATGGCTACACCTTC. This translates into CASSQPWLGIYGYTF.